A single sample gave rise to the 11 T cell receptor beta chains below, sequenced in a study of blood T cell repertoires in COVID-19. The table came from immunoSEQ multiplex PCR; TCRdb's copy has only in-frame clones and leaves some out. This sample carries around 270,000 clones, more than 85% of them seen once, and the ten largest clones take about 4.6%. Material: peripheral blood. These receptors came from a man aged 40-50 years with acute or convalescent COVID-19.

This chain links TRBV18 with TRBJ1-1; D might be TRBD1 (5 bases). Germline assignment: CDR1 KGHSH and CDR2 LQKENI. This CDR3 comprises 13 residues. V lost 2 bases and J lost 9, with 13 bases in between. The CDR3 region is CASSPSPQGKAFF. The CDR3 DNA reads TGTGCCAGCTCACCATCCCCCCAGGGCAAAGCTTTCTTT.

This chain joins TRBV19 and TRBJ1-4; the match to TRBD1 covers 9 bases. The CDR3 extends over 14 amino acids. Germline V CDR1 and CDR2: LNHDA, SQIVND (reference sequence). The V gene end was trimmed by 7 bases and the J gene end by 9 bases; junction bases not matched to a gene: 9. This CDR3 is CASTRDRVGQKLFF. The CDR3 nucleotides read TGTGCCAGTACCAGGGACAGGGTTGGGCAAAAACTGTTTTTT.

The rearrangement links TRBV7-9 to TRBJ2-1, with D unresolved. CDR1 SEHNR and CDR2 FQNEAQ come from the germline V gene (reference sequence). Trimming took off 1 base at V and 10 bases at J, with 14 bases between the two ends. The CDR3 extends over 14 amino acids. Here the CDR3 DNA reads TGTGCCAGCAGCTTAGGGGCCGCAAGCAGGGAGCAGTTCTTC. It is translated as CASSLGAASREQFF.

The V gene is TRBV10-3, the J gene TRBJ1-2; D is perhaps TRBD1 (6 bases). Deletions cut 6 bases from V and 1 base from J, with 12 bases between. Germline V CDR1 and CDR2: ENHRY, SYGVKD. The CDR3 is made up of 14 amino acids. CDR3 sequence (DNA): TGTGCCATCAGGGGGGCAGGGGATAACTATGGCTACACCTTC. Translating it yields CAIRGAGDNYGYTF.

The chain links TRBV7-9 to TRBJ1-5; D may be TRBD1 (6 bases). Germline loops: CDR1 SEHNR, CDR2 FQNEAQ (reference sequence). The CDR3 is 16 residues long. V was trimmed by 4 bases and J by 3 bases, leaving 16 bases between them. This chain's CDR3 is CASSSDGQLSNQPQHF. CDR3 DNA sequence: TGTGCCAGCAGCTCCGATGGACAGCTCTCCAATCAGCCCCAGCATTTT.

The chain links TRBV13 to TRBJ2-7, with 9 bases lining up with TRBD2. V gave up 5 bases and J gave up 2 bases; unmatched junction bases: 10. The germline gives CDR1 PRHDT, CDR2 FYEKMQ (reference sequence). The CDR3 is 16 residues long. The CDR3 coding sequence is TGTGCCAGCAGCCCGGAGGGGCGGGGGGGTCCCTACGAGCAGTACTTC. Translating gives CASSPEGRGGPYEQYF.

This chain's CDR3 is CASSFLAGGHYTDTQYF. CDR3 coding DNA: TGCGCCAGCAGCTTTCTAGCGGGGGGGCATTACACAGATACGCAGTATTTT. The chain is built from TRBV5-1 and TRBJ2-3; 12 bases fit TRBD2. Germline-derived CDR1 and CDR2 are SGHRS and YFSETQ. The CDR3 spans 17 residues. J was trimmed by 2 bases and V by 2 bases; bases with no gene match: 6.

CDR3 sequence (DNA): TGTGCCAGTCGGGACAGGGGGTATCAGCCCCAGCATTTT. Protein product: CASRDRGYQPQHF. The chain recombines TRBV19 with TRBJ1-5, with 11 bases fitting TRBD1. The V gene's germline CDR1 is LNHDA and CDR2 SQIVND (reference sequence). There are 13 residues in the CDR3. The V gene end was trimmed by 8 bases and the J gene end by 5 bases; junction bases not matched to a gene: 2.

The gene calls are TRBV5-1 and TRBJ2-1; 8 nucleotides agree with TRBD1. With 5 bases clipped from V and 7 bases from J, the junction kept 8 bases outside the gene matches. This CDR3 is 14 amino acids long. Germline lookup yields CDR1 SGHRS and CDR2 YFSETQ. Written as DNA, the CDR3 is TGCGCCAGCAGGGAGTGGACAGGGTTTAATGAGCAGTTCTTC. Protein product: CASREWTGFNEQFF.

The chain links TRBV19 to TRBJ1-2; TRBD1 might be the D (5 bases). V dropped 5 bases and J dropped 7 bases, with 14 bases sitting between them. The CDR3 has 13 amino acids. Looked up from germline, CDR1 is LNHDA and CDR2 is SQIVND (reference sequence). CDR3 amino acids: CASSRAGVAGYTF. DNA for the CDR3: TGTGCCAGTAGTCGAGCGGGGGTCGCTGGCTACACCTTC.

This chain uses TRBV5-4 with TRBJ2-3; 11 nucleotides line up with TRBD2. CDR1 is SGHNT, CDR2 YYREEE, per germline (reference sequence). The CDR3 contains 17 residues. The V and J ends lost 4 bases and 9 bases, in that order; junction bases with no gene match: 16. In nucleotides, the CDR3 is TGTGCCAGCAGCCGACTGGGTGGTAGCGGGGGGGCAGGAACGCAGTATTTT. This codes for CASSRLGGSGGAGTQYF. Full variable domain (remainder filled in from reference TRBV5-4 and TRBJ2-3): ETGVTQSPTHLIKTRGQQVTLRCSSQSGHNTVSWYQQALGQGPQFIFQYYREEENGRGNFPPRFSGLQFPNYSSELNVNALELDDSALYLCASSRLGGSGGAGTQYFGPGTRLTVL.